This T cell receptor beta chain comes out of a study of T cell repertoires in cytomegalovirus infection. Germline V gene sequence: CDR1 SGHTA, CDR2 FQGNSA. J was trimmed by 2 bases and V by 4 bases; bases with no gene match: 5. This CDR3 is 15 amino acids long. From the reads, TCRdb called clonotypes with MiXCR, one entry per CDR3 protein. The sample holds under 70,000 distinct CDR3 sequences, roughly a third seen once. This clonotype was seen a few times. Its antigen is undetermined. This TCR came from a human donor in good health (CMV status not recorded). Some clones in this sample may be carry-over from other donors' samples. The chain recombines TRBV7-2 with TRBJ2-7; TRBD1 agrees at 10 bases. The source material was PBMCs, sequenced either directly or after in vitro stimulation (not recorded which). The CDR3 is CASSSDRGRTYEQYF. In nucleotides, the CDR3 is TGTGCCAGCAGCTCCGACAGGGGGCGGACCTACGAGCAGTACTTC.